A selection of T cell receptor beta chains follows, all from one sample in a study of T cell responses to AZD1222 COVID-19 vaccine. Measured with immunoSEQ multiplex PCR; TCRdb has only the in-frame clones, and not every one. In the table there are fewer than 150,000 clones, roughly 89% of which are singletons. This specimen was peripheral blood, taken on day 0 of AZD1222 vaccination. All receptors come from an adult in good health. The CDR3 runs from the conserved cysteine through the conserved F or W. The order of the fields is CDR3 length, J gene, V gene, D gene, clone size, CDR3 protein, CDR3 DNA. The D gene is left open where the match is weak. Clone size, where shown, is once, few, many, or a class for clones that have expanded.

length: 15
J: TRBJ2-3
V: TRBV27
D: NA
size: NA
CDR3: CASNEAGQRTDTQYF
DNA: TGTGCCAGCAACGAGGCGGGACAGCGCACAGATACGCAGTATTTT

length: 14
J: TRBJ2-3
V: TRBV6-4
D: NA
size: NA
CDR3: CASSERGSSDTQYF
DNA: TGTGCCAGCAGTGAGAGGGGGAGTTCGGATACGCAGTATTTT

length: 17
J: TRBJ2-3
V: TRBV24-1
D: TRBD2
size: NA
CDR3: CATSDFRLAESADTQYF
DNA: TGTGCCACCAGTGATTTTCGACTAGCGGAGAGCGCAGATACGCAGTATTTT

length: 14
J: TRBJ2-3
V: TRBV6-4
D: TRBD2
size: few
CDR3: CASSPSGITDTQYF
DNA: TGTGCCAGCAGCCCTAGCGGGATCACAGATACGCAGTATTTT

length: 14
J: TRBJ1-5
V: TRBV19
D: NA
size: NA
CDR3: CASRSPGQVQPQHF
DNA: TGTGCCAGTCGTTCTCCGGGGCAAGTTCAGCCCCAGCATTTT

length: 15
J: TRBJ1-1
V: TRBV19
D: NA
size: NA
CDR3: CASSSSSGASPEAFF
DNA: TGTGCCAGTAGTAGTTCATCCGGGGCGAGCCCTGAAGCTTTCTTT

length: 17
J: TRBJ2-6
V: TRBV5-4
D: NA
size: NA
CDR3: CASSAKIGPSGANVLTF
DNA: TGTGCCAGCAGCGCGAAAATAGGGCCCTCTGGGGCCAACGTCCTGACTTTC

length: 15
J: TRBJ2-7
V: TRBV25-1
D: NA
size: NA
CDR3: CASSELNKITYEQYF
DNA: TGTGCCAGCAGTGAATTGAATAAAATTACCTACGAGCAGTACTTC

length: 14
J: TRBJ2-7
V: TRBV29-1
D: NA
size: NA
CDR3: CSVEGTAGNYEQYF
DNA: TGCAGCGTTGAGGGGACAGCGGGGAACTACGAGCAGTACTTC

length: 13
J: TRBJ1-2
V: TRBV12-3/TRBV12-4
D: NA
size: NA
CDR3: CASSFNPLQGYTF
DNA: TGTGCCAGCAGTTTTAACCCCCTTCAAGGCTACACCTTC